These 6 T cell receptor beta chains were all obtained from the same sample, sequenced in a study of radiotherapy plus CTLA-4 blockade in lung cancer. The table came from immunoSEQ multiplex PCR; TCRdb's copy has only in-frame clones and leaves some out. The repertoire includes just over 60,000 clones, about 72% of them detected once, and 4.4% sits in the top ten. Sequencing was performed on peripheral blood, taken from a patient treated with radiotherapy plus ipilimumab. The receptors come from a human donor with non-small cell lung cancer who had a complete response to radiotherapy plus ipilimumab.

The chain links TRBV19 to TRBJ2-7; 10 positions agree with TRBD2. The CDR3 contains 17 residues. In germline, CDR1 is LNHDA, CDR2 SQIVND (reference sequence). Germline trimming cut 4 bases from V and 2 bases from J; bases unmatched to any gene: 11. CDR3 DNA sequence: TGTGCCAGTAGTAGGGGGCTTACTAGCGGGAAGGCCTACGAGCAGTACTTC. As protein: CASSRGLTSGKAYEQYF.

The CDR3 DNA reads TGCAGCGTCGTGCGGGAGTTCGCAGATACGCAGTATTTT. Its protein is CSVVREFADTQYF. V and J are TRBV29-1 and TRBJ2-3; 7 nucleotides align to TRBD2. This CDR3 contains 13 residues. CDR1 is SQVTM and CDR2 is ANQGSEA in the germline V gene. The J segment lost 4 bases and the V segment lost 6 bases, leaving 7 bases of the junction unmatched.

J is TRBJ2-2 and V is TRBV7-2, with D perhaps matching TRBD1 or TRBD2 (5 bases each). Germline V CDR1 and CDR2: SGHTA, FQGNSA. This CDR3 is built from 14 residues. V shed 5 bases and J shed 6 bases, with 13 bases lying between them. The CDR3 region is CASSEGPNAGELFF. The CDR3 bases are TGTGCCAGCAGCGAGGGACCTAACGCCGGGGAGCTGTTTTTT. The whole variable domain, remainder taken from reference TRBV7-2 and TRBJ2-2, is GAGVSQSPSNKVTEKGKDVELRCDPISGHTALYWYRQSLGQGLEFLIYFQGNSAPDKSGLPSDRFSAERTGGSVSTLTIQRTQQEDSAVYLCASSEGPNAGELFFGEGSRLTVL.

The sample holds one count of this clone. CDR3 DNA sequence: TGTGCCAGCAGCTTAGATGGGGGGGCGAAGACCCAGTACTTC. Encoded protein: CASSLDGGAKTQYF. This chain connects TRBV11-2 to TRBJ2-5; tentatively, D is TRBD2 (7 bases). Germline lookup yields CDR1 SGHAT and CDR2 FQNNGV. The CDR3 is made up of 14 amino acids. With 0 bases removed from V and 6 bases from J, the gap between germline ends came to 11 bases.

The CDR3 is CSAPREMKGGYTF. The CDR3, as DNA: TGCAGCGCCCCTCGGGAGATGAAGGGTGGCTACACCTTC. The V and J genes are TRBV29-1 and TRBJ1-2; D uncertain. The V gene lost 7 bases and the J gene lost 7 bases, with 19 bases spanning the gap. CDR1 SQVTM and CDR2 ANQGSEA come from the germline V gene. This CDR3 spans 13 amino acids.

V gene TRBV27 combines with J gene TRBJ1-1; tentatively, D is TRBD1 (6 bases). Trimming stripped 7 bases from V and 0 bases from J, with 21 bases between. This CDR3 comprises 17 residues. CDR1 is MNHEY, CDR2 SMNVEV, per germline (reference sequence). CDR3 amino acids: CASNPGGARRMNTEAFF. CDR3 nucleotide sequence: TGTGCCAGCAACCCCGGGGGGGCGAGAAGGATGAACACTGAAGCTTTCTTT.